The clone carrying this T cell receptor (beta chain) came up many times. With 3 bases removed from V and 5 bases from J, the gap between germline ends came to 20 bases. The CDR3 is made up of 16 amino acids. Beta-chain TCR CDR3 regions were amplified from RNA transcripts. HTBI primers were employed in first-round RT-PCR, then a second-round multiplex PCR followed. One entry per CDR3 protein, called by TCRdb with MiXCR from the multiplex PCR reads. The sample holds about half a million distinct CDR3 sequences, 13% to 15% seen once. As diagnostic evidence, clinical symptoms, serum thyroxine, TRAb, thyroid ultrasound and orbital computed tomography were relied upon. The data originate from a study of Graves' ophthalmopathy and Graves' hyperthyroidism.

The sequencing input was blood. The chain couples TRBV12-3 or TRBV12-4 to TRBJ2-7; a weak D match, TRBD2 (6 bases). The source of this sequence is a woman between 25 and 40 years old with Graves' ophthalmopathy. The DNA of the CDR3 is TGTGCCAGCAGTTTTGCCTTTGGAGGGCAGTCCAACGAGCAGTACTTC. It yields the protein CASSFAFGGQSNEQYF.